This T cell receptor beta chain comes out of a study of T cells expressing NK-cell markers. Study results and limitations: Dominant NKG2C+ clonotypes in a handful of donors made up roughly 1.0-7.0% of CD8+ T cells. HCMV specificity of expanded NKG2C+ T cell clones remained unclear.

TCRdb re-called the 5' RACE reads and catalogs CDR3 proteins one per entry, DNA excluded. The ten most abundant clones cover around 1.4% of a sample with around 470,000 distinct CDR3 sequences. CDR1 is LGHDT and CDR2 is YNNKEL in the germline V gene (reference sequence). The CDR3 is made up of 13 amino acids. Concerning this clonotype: Its specificity is not known.

The chain joins TRBV3-1 to TRBJ2-5; absent DNA, TCRdb's TRBD2 call cannot be checked. The sequenced material came from blood T cells: a sorted CD56 or NKG2C T cell subset, CD4+ or CD8+ T cells, or bulk PBMC T cells (not recorded which). The sequence was collected from a woman aged 50 to 65 in good health. CDR3 in amino acids: CASSPLARETQYF.